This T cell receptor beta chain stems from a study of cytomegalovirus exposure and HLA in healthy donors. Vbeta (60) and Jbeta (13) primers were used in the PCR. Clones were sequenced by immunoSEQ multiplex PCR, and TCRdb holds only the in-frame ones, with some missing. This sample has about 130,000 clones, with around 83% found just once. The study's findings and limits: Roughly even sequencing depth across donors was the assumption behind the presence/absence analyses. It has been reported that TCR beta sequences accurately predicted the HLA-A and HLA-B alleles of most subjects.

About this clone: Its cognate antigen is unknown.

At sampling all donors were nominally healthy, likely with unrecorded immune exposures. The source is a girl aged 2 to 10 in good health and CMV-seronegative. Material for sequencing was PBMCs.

The CDR3 spells CAWSQSGTGGWNTEAFF. CDR3 in DNA: TGTGCCTGGAGTCAATCCGGGACAGGGGGCTGGAACACTGAAGCTTTCTTT. The chain joins TRBV30 to TRBJ1-1, with 12 bases matching TRBD1. Germline V lookup: CDR1 GTSNPN, CDR2 SVGIG (reference sequence). Losses at the gene ends were 2 bases for V and 1 base for J; bases not matched to a gene: 8. The CDR3 extends over 17 amino acids.